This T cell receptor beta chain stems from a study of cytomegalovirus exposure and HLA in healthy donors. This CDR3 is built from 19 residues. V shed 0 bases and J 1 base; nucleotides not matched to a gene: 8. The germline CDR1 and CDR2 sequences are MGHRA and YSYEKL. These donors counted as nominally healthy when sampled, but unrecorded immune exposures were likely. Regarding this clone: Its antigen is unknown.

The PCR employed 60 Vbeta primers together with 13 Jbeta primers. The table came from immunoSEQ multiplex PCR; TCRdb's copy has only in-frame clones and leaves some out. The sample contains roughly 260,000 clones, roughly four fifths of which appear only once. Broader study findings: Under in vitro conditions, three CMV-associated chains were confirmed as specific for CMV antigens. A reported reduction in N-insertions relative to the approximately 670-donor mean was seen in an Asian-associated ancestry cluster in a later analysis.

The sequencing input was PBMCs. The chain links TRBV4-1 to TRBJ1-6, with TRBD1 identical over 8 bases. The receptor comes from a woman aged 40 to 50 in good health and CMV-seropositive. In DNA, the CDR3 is TGCGCCAGCAGCCAAGACATGCTCAGGGGGCAATCCTATAATTCACCCCTCCACTTT. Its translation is CASSQDMLRGQSYNSPLHF.